These 21 T cell receptor beta chains share one sample of origin, sequenced in a study of immune heterogeneity within non-small cell lung tumors (dated by TCRdb to the late 2010s). For the TCR template, genomic DNA was extracted from bulk tumor tissue, and roughly 580 ng of gDNA was amplified for each sample. During surgery, several biopsies were collected from each primary tumor and placed as far from one another as possible within the tumor mass. The study cohort was described as untreated, and the patients were newly diagnosed NSCLC cases having curative surgery. Sequencing used a HiSeq X Ten. The TCR beta CDR3 region was amplified with a multiplex PCR system whose first round ran for approximately 10 cycles using 32 V-gene forward primers and 13 J-gene reverse primers. The public reads were quality trimmed at Q25 with fastp and then assembled into clones with MiXCR by TCRdb, keeping productive beta chains. A single entry per CDR3 protein holds the most common genes and DNA from its merged rows. The sample yields about 4,500 distinct CDR3 sequences; roughly 23% were counted once. Of the sample, 12% is held by the ten largest clones.

Sequencing was performed on lung tumor tissue. The receptor source for this set is a man between 60 and 75 years old with non-small cell lung cancer.

A word on this clonotype: A much more abundant neighbour one base away suggests this may be a read error. This chain links TRBV20-1 with TRBJ2-7; D call uncertain. The germline gives CDR1 DFQATT, CDR2 SNEGSKA (reference sequence). The CDR3 length is 14 residues. This CDR3 is CSASSEPSSYEHYF. Written as DNA, the CDR3 is TGCAGTGCTAGTAGTGAACCGAGCTCCTACGAGCACTACTTC.

On this clonotype: A read error may be the cause here, since a much bigger clone is one base away. The CDR3 bases are TGTGCCAGCAGCGGCAATCTTCGGACAGGGAGGCAAGCCGGGGAGCTGTTTTTT. It encodes CASSGNLRTGRQAGELFF. The chain links TRBV9 to TRBJ2-2, with 8 positions matching TRBD1. Germline CDR1 is SGDLS and CDR2 is YYNGEE. With V trimmed by 3 bases and J by 6 bases, 16 bases remained unmatched. The CDR3 spans 18 residues.

To note about this clonotype: One base away lies a much larger clone, so this may be a sequencing read error. The rearrangement joins TRBV27 to TRBJ2-2, with D unresolved. The germline V gene encodes CDR1 MNHEY and CDR2 SMNVEV (reference sequence). The CDR3 covers 13 residues. CDR3 nucleotide sequence: TGTGCCAGAAGTTTATCCGGGTCCGGGGAGCTGTTTTTT. Amino acids: CARSLSGSGELFF.

This sequence joins TRBV19 and TRBJ2-5, with a possible D match to TRBD1 (5 bases). V lost 3 bases and J lost 5, with 13 bases in between. The CDR3 loop spans 14 amino acids. In germline, CDR1 is LNHDA, CDR2 SQIVND (reference sequence). The DNA of the CDR3 is TGTGCCAGTAGTATCTGGCAGAACAGGGAGACCCAGTACTTC. This sequence encodes CASSIWQNRETQYF. Full variable domain (rest looked up from reference TRBV19 and TRBJ2-5): DGGITQSPKYLFRKEGQNVTLSCEQNLNHDAMYWYRQDPGQGLRLIYYSQIVNDFQKGDIAEGYSVSREKKESFPLTVTSAQKNPTAFYLCASSIWQNRETQYFGPGTRLLVL.

This rearrangement joins TRBV11-2 to TRBJ2-6, with D unclear. V was pared by 0 bases and J by 0 bases, with 3 bases between. This CDR3 has 15 residues. Per the germline V gene, CDR1 is SGHAT and CDR2 is FQNNGV. CDR3 residues: CASSLEGSGANVLTF. The CDR3 nucleotides are TGTGCCAGCAGCTTAGAGGGCTCTGGGGCCAACGTCCTGACTTTC.

This clonotype was counted once. In DNA form, the CDR3 reads TGTGCCAGCAGCGCACGACAGGGCCACGAGCAGTACTTC. It translates to CASSARQGHEQYF. V usage is TRBV9 and J usage is TRBJ2-7; 7 bases line up with TRBD1. Germline lookup yields CDR1 SGDLS and CDR2 YYNGEE. V shed 3 bases, J shed 5 bases, and the junction held 5 bases outside the gene matches. This CDR3 region has 13 residues.

The chain is built from TRBV2 and TRBJ1-2; perhaps TRBD1 as D (6 bases). The V gene lost 7 bases and the J gene lost 2 bases, with 8 bases spanning the gap. CDR3 length equals 12 residues. Germline CDR1 is SNHLY and CDR2 is FYNNEI. The CDR3 protein is CASKGVNYGYTF. Here the CDR3 DNA reads TGTGCCAGCAAGGGGGTAAACTATGGCTACACCTTC.

Of note for this clonotype: A much larger clone lies one base from this, so it may be a read error. The V and J genes are TRBV2 and TRBJ1-5, with D hard to call. The CDR3 has 13 amino acids. Germline-derived CDR1 and CDR2 are SNHLY and FYNNEI. The CDR3 is CASSDDSNQPRHF. The CDR3 coding sequence is TGTGCCAGCAGTGATGATAGCAATCAGCCCCGGCATTTT.

The chain uses TRBV10-3 and TRBJ2-7; 11 bases line up with TRBD2. The CDR3 consists of 14 residues. Germline V gives CDR1 ENHRY, CDR2 SYGVKD. V lost 10 bases, J lost 0 bases, and 5 bases stayed unmatched. The CDR3 nucleotides read TGTGCCACCTTAGGGACTAGCGGCTCCTACGAGCAGTACTTC. Amino acids: CATLGTSGSYEQYF.

By its share, this clonotype is medium-sized. This chain links TRBV19 with TRBJ2-2, with a tentative D call TRBD1 (6 bases). The ends were cut back, 7 bases at V and 1 base at J, with 13 bases in the middle. This CDR3 contains 15 residues. The germline CDR1 and CDR2 sequences are LNHDA and SQIVND (reference sequence). In DNA form, the CDR3 reads TGTGCCAGTATAGGGGGACATTTGAACACCGGGGAGCTGTTTTTT. Translated, it gives CASIGGHLNTGELFF. Variable domain in full (rest from reference TRBV19 and TRBJ2-2): DGGITQSPKYLFRKEGQNVTLSCEQNLNHDAMYWYRQDPGQGLRLIYYSQIVNDFQKGDIAEGYSVSREKKESFPLTVTSAQKNPTAFYLCASIGGHLNTGELFFGEGSRLTVL.

This clonotype was observed a few times. The V and J genes are TRBV5-1 and TRBJ2-7; 9 bases match TRBD1. Per the germline V gene, CDR1 is SGHRS and CDR2 is YFSETQ. The CDR3 is 15 amino acids. The V gene end was trimmed by 4 bases and the J gene end by 4 bases; junction bases not matched to a gene: 9. The CDR3 loop is CASSDPFGQGYEQYF. The CDR3 region has the DNA TGCGCCAGCAGCGACCCCTTCGGACAGGGGTACGAGCAGTACTTC.

This clonotype came up a few times. This chain uses TRBV27 with TRBJ2-6, with 8 bases lining up with TRBD1. Germline values: CDR1 MNHEY, CDR2 SMNVEV (reference sequence). Germline trimming cut 5 bases from V and 12 bases from J; bases unmatched to any gene: 12. The CDR3 length is 15 residues. As DNA, the CDR3 is TGTGCCAGCAGTCTCGGACAGGGCCTGGGGGCCGTCCTGACTTTC. It specifies CASSLGQGLGAVLTF.

By its share, this clonotype is medium-sized. V usage is TRBV6-2 or TRBV6-3 and J usage is TRBJ2-7; 11 bases line up with TRBD2. The trim removed 5 bases at V and 4 bases at J, leaving 10 bases unmatched. This CDR3 is 16 amino acids long. The germline V gene encodes CDR1 MNHEY and CDR2 SVGEGT. In DNA form, the CDR3 reads TGTGCCAGCAGTCCCTCGGGACTAGCGGACTGGTACGAGCAGTACTTC. Its protein is CASSPSGLADWYEQYF.

By share, this clonotype ranks as medium-sized. The genes are TRBV7-3 and TRBJ2-7, with TRBD2 matching over 10 bases. V shed 2 bases, J shed 3 bases, and the junction held 4 bases outside the gene matches. The V gene's germline CDR1 is SGHTA and CDR2 FQGTGA. CDR3 length: 15 amino acids. CDR3 in DNA: TGTGCCAGCAGCTTATATCCTAGCGGGAGCTACGAGCAGTACTTC. Translation: CASSLYPSGSYEQYF.

This clonotype was found a few times. The CDR3: CAWSKTSGTDTQYF. CDR3 sequence (DNA): TGTGCCTGGAGTAAGACTAGCGGGACCGATACGCAGTATTTT. The rearrangement joins TRBV30 to TRBJ2-3; TRBD2 agrees at 11 bases. The CDR3 length is 14 residues. CDR1 is GTSNPN, CDR2 SVGIG, per germline (reference sequence). The V and J ends lost 2 bases and 6 bases, in that order; junction bases with no gene match: 4. The whole variable domain, filled in from reference TRBV30 and TRBJ2-3, reads SQTIHQWPATLVQPVGSPLSLECTVEGTSNPNLYWYRQAAGRGLQLLFYSVGIGQISSEVPQNLSASRPQDRQFILSSKKLLLSDSGFYLCAWSKTSGTDTQYFGPGTRLTVL.

Notes on this clonotype: This may come from a read error, since a much larger clone is one base off. The CDR3 DNA reads as TGTGCCAGCATCCAGGGGAGGGGGCAAAATTCACCCCTCCACTTT. It yields the protein CASIQGRGQNSPLHF. The rearrangement joins TRBV3-1 to TRBJ1-6, with 7 nucleotides matching TRBD1. The germline gives CDR1 LGHDT, CDR2 YNNKEL (reference sequence). There are 15 residues in the CDR3. V was pared by 7 bases and J by 7 bases, with 10 bases of the junction left unmatched. Drawing the rest from reference TRBV3-1 and TRBJ1-6, the complete variable domain is DTAVSQTPKYLVTQMGNDKSIKCEQNLGHDTMYWYKQDSKKFLKIMFSYNNKELIINETVPNRFSPKSPDKAHLNLHINSLELGDSAVYFCASIQGRGQNSPLHFGNGTRLTVT.

The chain couples TRBV24-1 to TRBJ2-6; no definite D call. The V gene's germline CDR1 is KGHDR and CDR2 SFDVKD. The CDR3 contains 16 residues. V lost 2 bases, J lost 0 bases, and 7 bases lay in between. Here the CDR3 DNA reads TGTGCCACCAGTGATTCAGCAGCCTCTGGGGCCAACGTCCTGACTTTC. Its translation: CATSDSAASGANVLTF.

This clonotype was detected once. The chain recombines TRBV6-4 with TRBJ2-3, with D perhaps matching TRBD2 (5 bases). Germline V CDR1 and CDR2: MRHNA, SNTAGT. V lost 2 bases, J lost 1 base, and 10 bases lay in between. The CDR3 has 15 amino acids. The CDR3 DNA sequence: TGTGCCAGCAGTGACGGCGGGCTCGGCACAGATACGCAGTATTTT. Its protein is CASSDGGLGTDTQYF.

This clonotype was seen only a few times. V gene TRBV5-4 combines with J gene TRBJ2-7, with 7 bases that match TRBD1. Germline V lookup: CDR1 SGHNT, CDR2 YYREEE (reference sequence). This CDR3 is built from 15 residues. V was clipped by 4 bases and J by 1 base; unmatched bases: 8. The CDR3 nucleotides read TGTGCCAGCAGCCCAGGGGGATACAGTTCCTACGAGCAGTACTTC. It yields the protein CASSPGGYSSYEQYF.

This clonotype is labeled as medium-sized. The chain recombines TRBV28 with TRBJ2-2; D call uncertain. CDR1 is MDHEN, CDR2 SYDVKM, per germline. CDR3 length: 14 residues. The V and J ends lost 5 bases and 4 bases respectively, with 11 bases between them. CDR3 sequence: CASSHSMGTGELFF. In nucleotides, the CDR3 is TGTGCCAGCAGTCACAGCATGGGCACCGGGGAGCTGTTTTTT.

In this sample, this clonotype turned up a few times. The chain couples TRBV6-1 to TRBJ2-1; 7 bases agree with TRBD2. With V trimmed by 3 bases and J by 4 bases, 6 bases remained unmatched. The CDR3 totals 15 residues. CDR1 is MNHNS, CDR2 SASEGT, per germline. The CDR3 reads CASSDVGGAYNEQFF. In nucleotides, the CDR3 is TGTGCCAGCAGTGACGTGGGAGGGGCTTACAATGAGCAGTTCTTC.